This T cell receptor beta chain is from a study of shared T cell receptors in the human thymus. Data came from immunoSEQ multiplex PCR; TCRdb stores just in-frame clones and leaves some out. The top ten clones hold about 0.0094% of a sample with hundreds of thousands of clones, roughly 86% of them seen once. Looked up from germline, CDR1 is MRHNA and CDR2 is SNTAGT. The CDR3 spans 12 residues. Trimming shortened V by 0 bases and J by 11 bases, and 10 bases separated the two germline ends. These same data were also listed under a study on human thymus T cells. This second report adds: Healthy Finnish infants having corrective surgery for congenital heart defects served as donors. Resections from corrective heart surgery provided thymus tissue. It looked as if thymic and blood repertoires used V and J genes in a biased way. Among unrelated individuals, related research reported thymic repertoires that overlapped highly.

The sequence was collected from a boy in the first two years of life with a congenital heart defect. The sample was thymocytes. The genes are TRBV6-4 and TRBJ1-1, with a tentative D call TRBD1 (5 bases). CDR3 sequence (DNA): TGTGCCAGCAGTGACTCGGGGGGGGTGGCTTTCTTT. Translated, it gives CASSDSGGVAFF.